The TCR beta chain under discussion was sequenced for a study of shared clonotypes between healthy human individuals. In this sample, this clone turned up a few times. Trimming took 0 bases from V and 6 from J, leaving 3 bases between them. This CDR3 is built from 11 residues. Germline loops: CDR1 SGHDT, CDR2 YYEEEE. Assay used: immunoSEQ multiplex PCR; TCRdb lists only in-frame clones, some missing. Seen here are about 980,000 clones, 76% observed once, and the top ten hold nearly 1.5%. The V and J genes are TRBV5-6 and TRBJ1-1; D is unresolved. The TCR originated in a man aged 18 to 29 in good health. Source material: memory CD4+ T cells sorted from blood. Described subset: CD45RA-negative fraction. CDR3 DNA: TGTGCCAGCAGCTTGGCTTCTGAAGCTTTCTTT. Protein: CASSLASEAFF.